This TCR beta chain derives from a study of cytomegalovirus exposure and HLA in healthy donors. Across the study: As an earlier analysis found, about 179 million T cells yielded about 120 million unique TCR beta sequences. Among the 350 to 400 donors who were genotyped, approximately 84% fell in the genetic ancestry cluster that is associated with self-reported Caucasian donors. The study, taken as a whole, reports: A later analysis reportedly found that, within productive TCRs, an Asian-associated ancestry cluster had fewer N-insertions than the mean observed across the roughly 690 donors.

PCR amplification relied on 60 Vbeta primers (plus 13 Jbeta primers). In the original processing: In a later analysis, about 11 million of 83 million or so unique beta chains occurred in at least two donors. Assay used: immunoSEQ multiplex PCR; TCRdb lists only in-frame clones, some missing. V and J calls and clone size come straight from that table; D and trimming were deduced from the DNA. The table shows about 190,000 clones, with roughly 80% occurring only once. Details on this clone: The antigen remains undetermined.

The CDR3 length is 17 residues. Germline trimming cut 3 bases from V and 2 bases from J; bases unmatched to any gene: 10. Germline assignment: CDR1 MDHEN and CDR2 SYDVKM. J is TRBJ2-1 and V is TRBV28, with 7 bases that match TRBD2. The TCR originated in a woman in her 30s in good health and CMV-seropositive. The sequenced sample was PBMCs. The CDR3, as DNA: TGTGCCAGCAGTTTTCCCCCGGCGGGAGAGGCCTACAATGAGCAGTTCTTC. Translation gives CASSFPPAGEAYNEQFF. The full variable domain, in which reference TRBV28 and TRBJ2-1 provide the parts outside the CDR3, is DVKVTQSSRYLVKRTGEKVFLECVQDMDHENMFWYRQDPGLGLRLIYFSYDVKMKEKGDIPEGYSVSREKKERFSLILESASTNQTSMYLCASSFPPAGEAYNEQFFGPGTRLTVL.